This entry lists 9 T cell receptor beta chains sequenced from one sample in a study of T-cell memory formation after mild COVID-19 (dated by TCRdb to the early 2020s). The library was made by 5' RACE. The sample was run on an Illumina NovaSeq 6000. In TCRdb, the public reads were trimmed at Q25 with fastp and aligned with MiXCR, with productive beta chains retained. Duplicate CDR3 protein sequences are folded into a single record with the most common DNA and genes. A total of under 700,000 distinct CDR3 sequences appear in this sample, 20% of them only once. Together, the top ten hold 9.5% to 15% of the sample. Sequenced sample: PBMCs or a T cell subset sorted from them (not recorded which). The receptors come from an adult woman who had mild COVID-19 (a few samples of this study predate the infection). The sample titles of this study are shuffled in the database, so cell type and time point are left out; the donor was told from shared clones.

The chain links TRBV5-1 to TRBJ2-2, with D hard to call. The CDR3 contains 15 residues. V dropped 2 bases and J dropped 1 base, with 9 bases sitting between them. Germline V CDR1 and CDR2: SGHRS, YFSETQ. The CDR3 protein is CASSFQDLNTGELFF. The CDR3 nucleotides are TGCGCCAGCAGCTTTCAGGACCTGAACACCGGGGAGCTGTTTTTT.

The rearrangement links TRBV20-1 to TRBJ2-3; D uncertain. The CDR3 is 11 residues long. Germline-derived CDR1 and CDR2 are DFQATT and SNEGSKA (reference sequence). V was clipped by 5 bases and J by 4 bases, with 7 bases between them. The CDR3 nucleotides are TGCAGTGCTCCGGCGGCAGATACGCAGTATTTT. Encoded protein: CSAPAADTQYF.

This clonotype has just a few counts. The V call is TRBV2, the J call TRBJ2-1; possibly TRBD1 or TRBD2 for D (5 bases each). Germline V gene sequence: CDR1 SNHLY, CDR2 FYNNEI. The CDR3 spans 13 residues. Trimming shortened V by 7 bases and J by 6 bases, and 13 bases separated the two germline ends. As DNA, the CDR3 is TGTGCCAGCATTCTCCGGGACCCCAATGAGCAGTTCTTC. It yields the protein CASILRDPNEQFF.

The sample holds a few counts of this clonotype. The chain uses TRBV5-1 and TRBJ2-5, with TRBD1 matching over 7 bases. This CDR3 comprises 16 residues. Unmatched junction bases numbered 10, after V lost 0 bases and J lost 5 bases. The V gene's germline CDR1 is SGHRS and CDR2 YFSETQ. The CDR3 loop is CASSLGQTGTVETQYF. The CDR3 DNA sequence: TGCGCCAGCAGCTTGGGGCAGACAGGGACGGTGGAGACCCAGTACTTC. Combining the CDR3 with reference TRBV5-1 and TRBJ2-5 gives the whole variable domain KAGVTQTPRYLIKTRGQQVTLSCSPISGHRSVSWYQQTPGQGLQFLFEYFSETQRNKGNFPGRFSGRQFSNSRSEMNVSTLELGDSALYLCASSLGQTGTVETQYFGPGTRLLVL.

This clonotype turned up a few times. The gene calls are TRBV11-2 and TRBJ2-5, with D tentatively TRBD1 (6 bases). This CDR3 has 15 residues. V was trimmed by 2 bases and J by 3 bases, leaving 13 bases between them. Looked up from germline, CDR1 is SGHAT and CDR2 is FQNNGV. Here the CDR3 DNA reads TGTGCCAGCAGCTTAAGGGGGAGTGTAGAAGAGACCCAGTACTTC. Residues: CASSLRGSVEETQYF.

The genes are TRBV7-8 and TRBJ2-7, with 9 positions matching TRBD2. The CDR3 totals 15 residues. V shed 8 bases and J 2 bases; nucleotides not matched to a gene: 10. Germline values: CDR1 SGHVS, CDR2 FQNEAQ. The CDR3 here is CASRLSGTSTYEQYF. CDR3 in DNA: TGTGCCAGCCGATTGTCCGGGACTAGCACCTACGAGCAGTACTTC.

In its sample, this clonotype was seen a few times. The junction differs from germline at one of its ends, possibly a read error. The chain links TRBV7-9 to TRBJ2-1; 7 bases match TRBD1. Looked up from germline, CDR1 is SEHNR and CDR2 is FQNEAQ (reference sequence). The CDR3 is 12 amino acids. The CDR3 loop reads CASSLSSWGQSF. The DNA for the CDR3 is TGTGCCAGCAGCTTATCTTCTTGGGGACAGTCCTTC.

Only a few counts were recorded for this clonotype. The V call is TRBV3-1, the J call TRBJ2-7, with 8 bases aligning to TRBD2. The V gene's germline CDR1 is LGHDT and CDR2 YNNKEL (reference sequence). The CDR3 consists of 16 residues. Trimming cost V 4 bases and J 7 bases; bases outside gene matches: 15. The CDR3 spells CASSPSGGAGLYEQYF. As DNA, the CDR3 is TGTGCCAGCAGCCCCTCGGGGGGGGCGGGGCTTTATGAGCAGTACTTC.

DNA for the CDR3: TGCAGTGCTCGAGTAGTCGGAGATACGCAGTATTTT. Translation: CSARVVGDTQYF. The chain joins TRBV20-1 to TRBJ2-3; D unclear. The length of the CDR3 is 12 residues. V was shortened by 5 bases and J by 5 bases, with 11 bases between the two germline ends. Per the germline V gene, CDR1 is DFQATT and CDR2 is SNEGSKA (reference sequence).